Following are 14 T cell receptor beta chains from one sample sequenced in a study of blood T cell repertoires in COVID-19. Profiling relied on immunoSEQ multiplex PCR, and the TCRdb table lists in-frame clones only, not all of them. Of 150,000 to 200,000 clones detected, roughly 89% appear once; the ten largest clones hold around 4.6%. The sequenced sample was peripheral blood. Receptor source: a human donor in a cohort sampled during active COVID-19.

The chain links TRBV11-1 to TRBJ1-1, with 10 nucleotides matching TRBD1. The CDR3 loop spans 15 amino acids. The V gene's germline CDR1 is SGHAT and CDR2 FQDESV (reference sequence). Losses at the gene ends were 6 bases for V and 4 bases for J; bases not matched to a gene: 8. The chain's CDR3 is CASRDPGQGITEAFF. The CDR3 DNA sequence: TGTGCCAGCAGGGATCCGGGACAGGGGATCACTGAAGCTTTCTTT.

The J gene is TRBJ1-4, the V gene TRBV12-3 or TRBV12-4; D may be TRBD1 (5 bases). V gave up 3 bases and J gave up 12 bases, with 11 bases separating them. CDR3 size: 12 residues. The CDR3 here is CASSFLGGELFF. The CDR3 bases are TGTGCCAGCAGTTTTCTCGGGGGTGAACTGTTTTTT.

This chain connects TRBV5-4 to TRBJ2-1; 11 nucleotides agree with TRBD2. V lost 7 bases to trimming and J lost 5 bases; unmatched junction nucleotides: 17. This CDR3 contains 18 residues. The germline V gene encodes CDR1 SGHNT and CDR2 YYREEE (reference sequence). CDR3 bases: TGTGCCAGCCACCGTAATGGGCTAGCGGGGGGCCGTAACAATGAGCAGTTCTTC. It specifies CASHRNGLAGGRNNEQFF.

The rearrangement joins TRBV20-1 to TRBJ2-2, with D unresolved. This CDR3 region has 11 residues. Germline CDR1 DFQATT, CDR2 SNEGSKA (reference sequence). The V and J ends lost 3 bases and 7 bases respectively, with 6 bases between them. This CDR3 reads CSASFSGELFF. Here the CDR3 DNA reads TGCAGTGCTAGTTTTAGCGGGGAGCTGTTTTTT.

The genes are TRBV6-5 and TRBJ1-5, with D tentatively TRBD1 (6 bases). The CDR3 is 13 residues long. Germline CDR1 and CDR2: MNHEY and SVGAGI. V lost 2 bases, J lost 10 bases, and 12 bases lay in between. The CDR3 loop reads CASSYVAGDPQHF. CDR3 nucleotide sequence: TGTGCCAGCAGTTACGTAGCAGGGGACCCCCAGCATTTT.

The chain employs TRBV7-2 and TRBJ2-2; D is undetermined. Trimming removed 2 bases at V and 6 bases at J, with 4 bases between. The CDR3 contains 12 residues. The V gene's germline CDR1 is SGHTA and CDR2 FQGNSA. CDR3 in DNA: TGTGCCAGCAGCTTATTAGCCGGGGAGCTGTTTTTT. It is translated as CASSLLAGELFF.

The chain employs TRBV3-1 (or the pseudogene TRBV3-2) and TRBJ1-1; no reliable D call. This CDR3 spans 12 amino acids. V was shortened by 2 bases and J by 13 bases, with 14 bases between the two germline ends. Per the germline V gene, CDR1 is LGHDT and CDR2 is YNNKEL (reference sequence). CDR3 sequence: CASSQTPGSGFF. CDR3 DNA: TGTGCCAGCAGCCAAACCCCCGGGTCCGGTTTCTTT.

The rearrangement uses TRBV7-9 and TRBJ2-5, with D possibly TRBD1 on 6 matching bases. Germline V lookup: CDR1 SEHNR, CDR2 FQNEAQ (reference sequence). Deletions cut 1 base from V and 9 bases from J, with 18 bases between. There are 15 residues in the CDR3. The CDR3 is CASSLDLGGPTPQYF. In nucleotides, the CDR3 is TGTGCCAGCAGCTTAGACTTAGGGGGTCCTACTCCCCAGTACTTC.

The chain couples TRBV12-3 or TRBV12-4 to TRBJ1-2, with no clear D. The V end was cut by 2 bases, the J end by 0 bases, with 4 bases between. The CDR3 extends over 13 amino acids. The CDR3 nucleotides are TGTGCCAGCAGTTTAACAGCTAACTATGGCTACACCTTC. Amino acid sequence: CASSLTANYGYTF.

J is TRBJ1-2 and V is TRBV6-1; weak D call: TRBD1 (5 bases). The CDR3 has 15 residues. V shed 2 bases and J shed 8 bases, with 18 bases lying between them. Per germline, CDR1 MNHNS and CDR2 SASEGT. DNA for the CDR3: TGTGCCAGCAGTGAACACCACGCGACAGTGGTCGGCTACACCTTC. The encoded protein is CASSEHHATVVGYTF.

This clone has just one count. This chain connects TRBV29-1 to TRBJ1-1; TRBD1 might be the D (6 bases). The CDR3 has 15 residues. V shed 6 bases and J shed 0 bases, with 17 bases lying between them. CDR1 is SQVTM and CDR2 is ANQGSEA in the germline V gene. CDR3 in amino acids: CSVGMTGAMNTEAFF. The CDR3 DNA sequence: TGCAGCGTGGGGATGACAGGAGCTATGAACACTGAAGCTTTCTTT.

The CDR3 region has the DNA TGTGCCAGCAGCCCCGGGACAGAGCAGTTCTTC. Residues: CASSPGTEQFF. This sequence joins TRBV12-3 or TRBV12-4 and TRBJ2-1, with a weak D call TRBD1 (6 bases). The CDR3 loop spans 11 amino acids. Trimming stripped 6 bases from V and 10 bases from J, with 10 bases between.

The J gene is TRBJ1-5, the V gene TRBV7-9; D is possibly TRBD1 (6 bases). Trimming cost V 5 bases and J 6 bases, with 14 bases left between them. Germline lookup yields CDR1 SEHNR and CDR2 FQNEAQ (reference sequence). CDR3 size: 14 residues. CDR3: CASSQSGDLQPQHF. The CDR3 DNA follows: TGTGCCAGCAGCCAGTCAGGGGACCTTCAGCCCCAGCATTTT.

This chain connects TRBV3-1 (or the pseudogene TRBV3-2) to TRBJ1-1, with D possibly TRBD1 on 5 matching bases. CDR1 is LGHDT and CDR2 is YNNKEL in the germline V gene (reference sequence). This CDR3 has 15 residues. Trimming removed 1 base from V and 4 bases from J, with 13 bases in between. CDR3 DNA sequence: TGTGCCAGCAGCCAAGGTCTCGTCAGGGCCACTGAAGCTTTCTTT. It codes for CASSQGLVRATEAFF.